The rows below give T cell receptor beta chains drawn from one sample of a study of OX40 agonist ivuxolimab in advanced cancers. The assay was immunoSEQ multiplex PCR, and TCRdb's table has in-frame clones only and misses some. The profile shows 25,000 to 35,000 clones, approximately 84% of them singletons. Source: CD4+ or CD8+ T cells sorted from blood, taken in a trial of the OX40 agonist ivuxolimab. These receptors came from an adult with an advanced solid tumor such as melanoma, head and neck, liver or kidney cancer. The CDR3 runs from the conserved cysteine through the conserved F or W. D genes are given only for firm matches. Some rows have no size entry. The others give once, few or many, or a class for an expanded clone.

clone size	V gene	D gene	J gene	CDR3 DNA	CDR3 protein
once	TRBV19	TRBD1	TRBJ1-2	TGTGCCAGTAGTTGGGGGACAGGCAGAACCTATGGCTACACCTTC	CASSWGTGRTYGYTF
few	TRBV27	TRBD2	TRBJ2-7	TGTGCCAGCGGATTAGCGGGAGGGCCAAACGAGCAGTACTTC	CASGLAGGPNEQYF
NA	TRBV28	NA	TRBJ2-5	TGTGCCAGCAGTTTAGGGGCAGCTTGGTACCAAGAGACCCAGTACTTC	CASSLGAAWYQETQYF
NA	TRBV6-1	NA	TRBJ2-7	TGTGCCAGCAGTGAAATGATTCCTGACTACGAGCAGTACTTC	CASSEMIPDYEQYF
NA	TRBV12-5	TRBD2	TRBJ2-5	TGTGCTAGTGGTTTGGTTCTTGGCGGGCCCCTACTAGCGGACCAAGAGACCCAGTACTTC	CASGLVLGGPLLADQETQYF
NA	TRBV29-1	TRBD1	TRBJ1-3	TGCAGCGTTGAAGATCAGCTGACAGGGGGAAACACCATATATTTT	CSVEDQLTGGNTIYF
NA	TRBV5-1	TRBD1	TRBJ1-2	TGCGCCAGCCTGGGACAGGGAATGTCAAATGGCTACACCTTC	CASLGQGMSNGYTF
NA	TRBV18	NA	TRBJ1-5	TGTGCCAGCTCACCGGATGGCCGGGGGCTCAATCAGCCCCAGCATTTT	CASSPDGRGLNQPQHF
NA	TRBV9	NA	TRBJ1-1	TGTGCCAGCAGCGTATCTGGCGGGGAGACTGAAGCTTTCTTT	CASSVSGGETEAFF
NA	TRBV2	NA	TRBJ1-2	TGTGCCAGCAGTGAACCCGGACGTAATTTC	CASSEPGRNF
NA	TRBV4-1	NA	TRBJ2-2	TGCGCCAGCAGCCACAGTACCGGGGAGCTGTTTTTT	CASSHSTGELFF
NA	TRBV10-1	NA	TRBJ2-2	TGCGCCAGCAGTGAGTTTTCCAGTTTCACCGGGGAGCTGTTTTTT	CASSEFSSFTGELFF
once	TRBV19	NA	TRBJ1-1	TGTGCCAGTAGTTCCCCAGAGTCGAACACTGAAGCTTTCTTT	CASSSPESNTEAFF
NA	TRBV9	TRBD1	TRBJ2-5	TGTGCCAGCAGCGCCGACAGGGGGCTAGAAGAGACCCAGTACTTC	CASSADRGLEETQYF
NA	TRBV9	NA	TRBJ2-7	TGTGCCAGCAGCGTAGGTGGGGTGTCCTACGAGCAGTACTTC	CASSVGGVSYEQYF
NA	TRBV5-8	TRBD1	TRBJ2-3	TGTGCCAGCAGCCCTGGGACAGATAGCACAGATACGCAGTATTTT	CASSPGTDSTDTQYF